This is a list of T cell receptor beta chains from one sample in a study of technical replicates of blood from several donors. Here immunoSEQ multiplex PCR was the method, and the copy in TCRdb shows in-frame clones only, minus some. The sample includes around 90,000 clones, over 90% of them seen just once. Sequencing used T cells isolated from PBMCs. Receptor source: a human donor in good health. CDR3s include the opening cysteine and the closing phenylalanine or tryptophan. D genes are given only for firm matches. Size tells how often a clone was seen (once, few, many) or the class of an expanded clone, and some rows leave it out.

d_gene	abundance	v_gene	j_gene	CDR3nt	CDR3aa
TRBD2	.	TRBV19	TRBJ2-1	TGTGCCAGTACCTCGGTGACGGGACTAGCGCATGAGCAGTTCTTC	CASTSVTGLAHEQFF
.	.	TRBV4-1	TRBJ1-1	TGCGCCAGCAGCCAGCCCCGGGGGGCGTACTCTGAAGCTTTCTTT	CASSQPRGAYSEAFF
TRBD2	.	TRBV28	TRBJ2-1	TGTGCCAGCAGTCCGAGCGGGAGGGCCTTCTACAATGAGCAGTTCTTC	CASSPSGRAFYNEQFF
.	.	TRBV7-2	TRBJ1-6	TGTGCCAGCAGCTCCGGACAGTTTAGAACCCTCCACTTT	CASSSGQFRTLHF
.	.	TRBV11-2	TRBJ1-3	TGTGCCAGCAGCTGGGCCGTCTCTGGAAACACCATATATTTT	CASSWAVSGNTIYF
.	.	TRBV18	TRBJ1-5	TGTGCCAGCTCACCAGGTGGGGGGGTTCAGCCCCAGCATTTT	CASSPGGGVQPQHF
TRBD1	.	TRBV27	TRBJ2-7	TGTGCCAGCAGTCCGATGGGACAGGGGGCTCACGAGCAGTACTTC	CASSPMGQGAHEQYF
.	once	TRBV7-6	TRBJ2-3	TGTGCCAGCAGCTTGGGACATACAGATACGCAGTATTTT	CASSLGHTDTQYF
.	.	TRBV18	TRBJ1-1	TGTGCCAGCTCTTCCCCGGCCAGGGTTAACACTGAAGCTTTCTTT	CASSSPARVNTEAFF
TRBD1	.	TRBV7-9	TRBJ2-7	TGTGCCAGCAGCCGATCCGGGACAGGTCCCTACGAGCAGTACTTC	CASSRSGTGPYEQYF
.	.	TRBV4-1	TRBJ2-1	TGCGCCAGCAGCCAAGAAAGTCGGCGGGACTCCTACAATGAGCAGTTCTTC	CASSQESRRDSYNEQFF
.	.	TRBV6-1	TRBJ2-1	TGTGCCAGCAGTGAAGCAGTGCCACAGGAGTTCTTC	CASSEAVPQEFF
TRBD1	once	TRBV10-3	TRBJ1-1	TGTGCCATCAGCTGGGGACAGACTGAAGCTTTCTTT	CAISWGQTEAFF
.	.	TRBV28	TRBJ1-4	TGTGCCAGCCTGGGCACAACTAATGAAAAACTGTTTTTT	CASLGTTNEKLFF
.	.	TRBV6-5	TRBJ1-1	TGTGCCAGCAGTTACTCGATTGCGGGGGACACTGAAGCTTTCTTT	CASSYSIAGDTEAFF
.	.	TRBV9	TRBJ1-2	TGTGCCAGCAGCCCAGCGGGGGATGGCTACACCTTC	CASSPAGDGYTF
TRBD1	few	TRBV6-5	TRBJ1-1	TGTGCCAGCAGTCCCTTGACAGGGGGCCGGACTGAAGCTTTCTTT	CASSPLTGGRTEAFF
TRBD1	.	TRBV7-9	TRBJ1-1	TGTGCCAGCAGCCCTTCTTTCGGACAGGGCGAAGCTTTCTTT	CASSPSFGQGEAFF
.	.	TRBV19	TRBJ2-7	TGTGCCAGTAGTATCGGGACAAAGGTCTACGAGCAGTACTTC	CASSIGTKVYEQYF
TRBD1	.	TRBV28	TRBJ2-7	TGTGCCAGCAGTTGGACAGGGAACCACGAGCAGTACTTC	CASSWTGNHEQYF
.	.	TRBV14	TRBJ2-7	TGTGCCAGCAGCCAGGAGCTGGGACTTCTGATCTACGAGCAGTACTTC	CASSQELGLLIYEQYF
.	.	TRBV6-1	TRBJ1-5	TGTGCCAGCAGTGAAAGCGGGCTCGGGGGCAATCAGCCCCAGCATTTT	CASSESGLGGNQPQHF
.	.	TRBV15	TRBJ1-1	TGTGCCACCAGCAGAGTCAAATCCATTGAAGCTTTCTTT	CATSRVKSIEAFF
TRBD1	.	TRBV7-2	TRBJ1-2	TGTGCCAGCACCACAGGGGGCAGGGGCTACACCTTC	CASTTGGRGYTF
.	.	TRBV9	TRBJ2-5	TGTGCCAGCAGCGTAGACACCCGAGAGACCCAGTACTTC	CASSVDTRETQYF
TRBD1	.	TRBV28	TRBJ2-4	TGTGCCACCGGGACAGGAAGAAACATTCAGTACTTC	CATGTGRNIQYF
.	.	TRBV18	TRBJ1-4	TGTGCCAGCTCAGCGACAGCAACTAATGAAAAACTGTTTTTT	CASSATATNEKLFF
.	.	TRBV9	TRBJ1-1	TGTGCCAGCAGCGTAGACCCCACAAGATCCACTGAAGCTTTCTTT	CASSVDPTRSTEAFF
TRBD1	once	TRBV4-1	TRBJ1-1	TGCGCCAGCAGCCCGGGCTCGGGACAGCTATTGAACACTGAAGCTTTCTTT	CASSPGSGQLLNTEAFF
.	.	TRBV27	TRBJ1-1	TGTGCCAGCAGTTTAGGGCCGAACACTGAAGCTTTCTTT	CASSLGPNTEAFF
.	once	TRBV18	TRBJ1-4	TGTGCCAGCTCACCCTTCGCCGACTGGCGTGAAAAACTGTTTTTT	CASSPFADWREKLFF
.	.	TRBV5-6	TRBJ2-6	TGTGCCAGCAGCTTGGATGGACAGCTACCGGGTGTAGGGGCCAACGTCCTGACTTTC	CASSLDGQLPGVGANVLTF
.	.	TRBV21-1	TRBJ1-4	TGTGCCAGCAGCAAAGTTCCGGGACTCAAACTGTTTTTT	CASSKVPGLKLFF
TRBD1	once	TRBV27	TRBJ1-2	TGTGCCAGCAGCCTGACAGGGGTAGGGTTTGGCTACACCTTC	CASSLTGVGFGYTF
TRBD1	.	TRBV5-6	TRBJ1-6	TGTGCCAGCAGCTCGGGGGACAGGGATAATTCACCCCTCCACTTT	CASSSGDRDNSPLHF
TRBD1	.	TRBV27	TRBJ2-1	TGTGGCTCCGGGACAGCGATAAATGAGCAGTTCTTC	CGSGTAINEQFF
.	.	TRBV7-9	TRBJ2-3	TGTGCCAGCAGCTCCTCTATCCTCTCCGCAGATACGCAGTATTTT	CASSSSILSADTQYF
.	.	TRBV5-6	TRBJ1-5	TGTGCCAGCAGCTTGGATCAGGGATGGGATCAGCCCCAGCATTTT	CASSLDQGWDQPQHF
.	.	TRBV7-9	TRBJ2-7	TGTGCCAGCAGCTTAGGGGGGGACAGTAGCTACGAGCAGTACTTC	CASSLGGDSSYEQYF
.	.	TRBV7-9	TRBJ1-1	TGTGCCAGCAGCGCAGCAGGGATGAACACTGAAGCTTTCTTT	CASSAAGMNTEAFF
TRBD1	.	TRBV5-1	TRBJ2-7	TGCGCCAGCAGCTTGGGGGTTACAGGGGGCCAGAACGAGCAGTACTTC	CASSLGVTGGQNEQYF
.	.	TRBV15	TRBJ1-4	TGTGCCACCAGCAGTGGGCCCTGGGATGAAAAACTGTTTTTT	CATSSGPWDEKLFF
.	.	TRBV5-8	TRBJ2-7	TGTGCCAGCAGCGCCGGCTCCTACGAGCAGTACTTC	CASSAGSYEQYF
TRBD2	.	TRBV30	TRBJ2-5	TGTGCCTGGAGTGGTGAACTAGCGGGGGCCCCCGCCCAAAAGACCCAGTACTTC	CAWSGELAGAPAQKTQYF
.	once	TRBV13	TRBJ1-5	TGTGCCAGCAGCCGCGGGACGGTACCTAATCAGCCCCAGCATTTT	CASSRGTVPNQPQHF
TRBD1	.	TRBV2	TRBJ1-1	TGTGCCAGCAGACTCCCAGACAGGGCGGACACTGAAGCTTTCTTT	CASRLPDRADTEAFF
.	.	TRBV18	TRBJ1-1	TGTGCCAGCTCCACAGGCTCCGACACTGAAGCTTTCTTT	CASSTGSDTEAFF
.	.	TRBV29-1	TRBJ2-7	TGCAGCGTTGAAAGTCCTCTCCTAGGCGAGCAGTACTTC	CSVESPLLGEQYF
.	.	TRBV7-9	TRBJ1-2	TGTGCCAGCAGCTCCAGCAATGGTCAGGATGGCTACACCTTC	CASSSSNGQDGYTF
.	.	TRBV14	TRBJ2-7	TGTGCCAGCAGCCAAGGACAGAAGACCTACGAGCAGTACTTC	CASSQGQKTYEQYF